A single sample gave rise to the 24 T cell receptor beta chains below, sequenced in a study of blood T cell repertoires in COVID-19. Sequencing used immunoSEQ multiplex PCR; TCRdb keeps in-frame clones, though not all of them. Of fewer than 300,000 clones in the sample, 91% were seen once. The material sequenced was peripheral blood. All receptors come from a young woman with COVID-19, enrolled during active disease.

This clone was counted a few times. The rearrangement links TRBV14 to TRBJ1-5; TRBD1 might be the D (6 bases). Germline V gives CDR1 SGHDN, CDR2 FVKESK. The CDR3 runs 18 residues. V was cut by 5 bases and J by 1 base, with 21 bases left in between. This CDR3 is CASSTEPNRVRSNQPQHF. The CDR3 nucleotides read TGTGCCAGCAGCACCGAACCGAACAGGGTCCGAAGCAATCAGCCCCAGCATTTT.

This chain uses TRBV2 with TRBJ2-3; 7 bases map to TRBD2. V was pared by 9 bases and J by 3 bases, with 6 bases of the junction left unmatched. CDR3 length: 13 residues. Germline V gives CDR1 SNHLY, CDR2 FYNNEI. The CDR3, as DNA: TGTGCCAGGGGGCGGGAGTCTACAGATACGCAGTATTTT. Amino acids: CARGRESTDTQYF.

The chain carries TRBV6-5 and TRBJ1-5, with 9 bases fitting TRBD1. This CDR3 contains 15 residues. The germline CDR1 and CDR2 sequences are MNHEY and SVGAGI. Unmatched junction bases numbered 5, after V lost 7 bases and J lost 1 base. The CDR3 loop is CASTIGQGSNQPQHF. The DNA for the CDR3 is TGTGCCAGCACCATTGGACAGGGGAGCAATCAGCCCCAGCATTTT.

The chain joins TRBV27 to TRBJ2-1, with 9 bases lining up with TRBD2. The germline CDR1 and CDR2 sequences are MNHEY and SMNVEV (reference sequence). The CDR3 runs 14 residues. V shed 1 base and J 6 bases; nucleotides not matched to a gene: 1. The CDR3 region is CASSLLTSGNEQFF. CDR3 bases: TGTGCCAGCAGTTTATTGACTAGCGGCAATGAGCAGTTCTTC.

The rearrangement uses TRBV5-4 and TRBJ1-5; D is ambiguous. The V and J ends lost 1 base and 2 bases respectively, with 10 bases between them. Germline assignment: CDR1 SGHNT and CDR2 YYREEE (reference sequence). The CDR3 is made up of 15 amino acids. CDR3: CASSLRTFGNQPQHF. In nucleotides, the CDR3 is TGTGCCAGCAGCTTGAGAACTTTTGGCAATCAGCCCCAGCATTTT.

In its sample, this clone was seen once. The CDR3 coding sequence is TGCAGCGCATCGGGGTCTTTCAATCAGCCCCAGCATTTT. Translated, it gives CSASGSFNQPQHF. This chain connects TRBV29-1 to TRBJ1-5; D unclear. In germline, CDR1 is SQVTM, CDR2 ANQGSEA. Trimming cost V 7 bases and J 3 bases, with 13 bases left between them. The CDR3 spans 13 residues.

In nucleotides, the CDR3 is TGTGCCAGCAGCTTGGATAGCGGGAGGAGAGAGACCCAGTACTTC. It yields the protein CASSLDSGRRETQYF. The chain carries TRBV6-5 and TRBJ2-5, with 10 bases fitting TRBD2. Germline V lookup: CDR1 MNHEY, CDR2 SVGAGI. The length of the CDR3 is 15 residues. The V gene end was trimmed by 6 bases and the J gene end by 4 bases; junction bases not matched to a gene: 8.

The chain couples TRBV6-5 to TRBJ2-5, with D possibly TRBD1 on 5 matching bases. The CDR3 loop spans 16 amino acids. The germline V gene has CDR1 MNHEY and CDR2 SVGAGI. Trimming took off 0 bases at V and 2 bases at J, with 13 bases between the two ends. CDR3 sequence: CASSYSTSKGQETQYF. The CDR3 DNA is TGTGCCAGCAGTTACTCGACTTCCAAGGGGCAAGAGACCCAGTACTTC.

A single count supports this clone. The V call is TRBV6-4, the J call TRBJ1-1; 10 bases align to TRBD1. Germline V gene data show CDR1 as MRHNA and CDR2 as SNTAGT. The V gene end was trimmed by 6 bases and the J gene end by 0 bases; junction bases not matched to a gene: 10. There are 17 residues in the CDR3. The CDR3: CASRGTGATGMNTEAFF. CDR3 DNA: TGTGCCAGCAGAGGGACAGGGGCCACCGGTATGAACACTGAAGCTTTCTTT.

The chain couples TRBV3-1 (or the pseudogene TRBV3-2) to TRBJ1-2; possibly TRBD1 for D (6 bases). The V gene's germline CDR1 is LGHDT and CDR2 YNNKEL (reference sequence). The CDR3 has 17 amino acids. V shed 4 bases and J shed 1 base, with 19 bases lying between them. Here the CDR3 reads CASSLHIGQPVNYGYTF. The CDR3 DNA follows: TGTGCCAGCAGCCTCCACATCGGACAGCCCGTTAACTATGGCTACACCTTC.

This rearrangement joins TRBV19 to TRBJ2-5; D is perhaps TRBD1 (5 bases). The germline CDR1 and CDR2 sequences are LNHDA and SQIVND (reference sequence). The CDR3 has 13 amino acids. V lost 4 bases and J 5 bases, leaving 11 bases between the germline ends. CDR3 in DNA: TGTGCCAGTAGTACCGATCACAGGGAGACCCAGTACTTC. It codes for CASSTDHRETQYF. Combining the CDR3 with reference TRBV19 and TRBJ2-5 gives the whole variable domain DGGITQSPKYLFRKEGQNVTLSCEQNLNHDAMYWYRQDPGQGLRLIYYSQIVNDFQKGDIAEGYSVSREKKESFPLTVTSAQKNPTAFYLCASSTDHRETQYFGPGTRLLVL.

The chain is built from TRBV15 and TRBJ1-1; TRBD1 matches at 7 bases. Germline CDR1 is LNHNV and CDR2 is YYDKDF (reference sequence). This CDR3 has 15 residues. The V gene end was trimmed by 0 bases and the J gene end by 2 bases; junction bases not matched to a gene: 3. The CDR3 DNA follows: TGTGCCACCAGCAGAGAAGGGGGCCTCAACACTGAAGCTTTCTTT. It codes for CATSREGGLNTEAFF.

The genes are TRBV25-1 and TRBJ1-3, with D perhaps matching TRBD1 (5 bases). The CDR3 has 14 residues. Germline CDR1 is MGHDK and CDR2 is SYGVNS. CDR3 DNA: TGTGCTTCCTCCGGGGGGAGGTCTGGAAACACCATATATTTT. The encoded protein is CASSGGRSGNTIYF.

J is TRBJ1-5 and V is TRBV15, with 7 bases fitting TRBD1. With 6 bases clipped from V and 7 bases from J, the junction kept 6 bases outside the gene matches. Germline V gives CDR1 LNHNV, CDR2 YYDKDF (reference sequence). This CDR3 has 13 amino acids. The CDR3 sequence: CATRTGFGQPQHF. The CDR3 DNA reads as TGTGCCACCAGGACAGGGTTTGGGCAGCCCCAGCATTTT.

This clone was recorded only once. The V and J genes are TRBV19 and TRBJ1-2; TRBD1 might be the D (5 bases). CDR1 is LNHDA and CDR2 is SQIVND in the germline V gene (reference sequence). This CDR3 comprises 16 residues. V was cut by 6 bases and J by 3 bases, with 20 bases left in between. The CDR3 reads CASRSQGAGLDYGYTF. The CDR3 nucleotides are TGTGCCAGTAGATCCCAAGGGGCAGGGTTGGACTATGGCTACACCTTC.

This rearrangement joins TRBV9 to TRBJ1-6, with a weak D call TRBD1 (6 bases). The ends were cut back, 0 bases at V and 9 bases at J, with 13 bases in the middle. Per germline, CDR1 SGDLS and CDR2 YYNGEE. The CDR3 extends over 15 amino acids. The CDR3 DNA reads as TGTGCCAGCAGCGTAGGGGACATTCCTCTTTCACCCCTCCACTTT. Protein sequence: CASSVGDIPLSPLHF.

The gene calls are TRBV28 and TRBJ1-5; D call uncertain. The ends were cut back, 0 bases at V and 7 bases at J, with 13 bases in the middle. CDR1 and CDR2 (germline): MDHEN, SYDVKM. The CDR3 is made up of 15 amino acids. The CDR3 nucleotides read TGTGCCAGCAGTTTATGGAGGACTTTTCGCCAGCCCCAGCATTTT. It translates to CASSLWRTFRQPQHF.

Only one count was recorded for this clone. The rearrangement joins TRBV28 to TRBJ2-7, with a weak D call TRBD1 (5 bases). This CDR3 has 16 residues. Germline values: CDR1 MDHEN, CDR2 SYDVKM. V lost 10 bases to trimming and J lost 1 base, with 23 bases between them. As DNA, the CDR3 is TGTGCCACTGGCGCCCAGGGCAGGACACTTTCCTACGAGCAGTACTTC. It specifies CATGAQGRTLSYEQYF.

This clone was recorded once. The chain uses TRBV24-1 and TRBJ2-1, with 13 bases aligning to TRBD2. Germline V gene data show CDR1 as KGHDR and CDR2 as SFDVKD. Germline trimming cut 6 bases from V and 1 base from J; bases unmatched to any gene: 8. The CDR3 runs 18 residues. As DNA, the CDR3 is TGTGCCACCAGTTCCCCAGGGACTAGCGGGATTTCCTACAATGAGCAGTTCTTC. It is translated as CATSSPGTSGISYNEQFF.

The V call is TRBV13, the J call TRBJ1-6; the D gene is possibly TRBD1 (5 bases). Per germline, CDR1 PRHDT and CDR2 FYEKMQ (reference sequence). The V gene lost 2 bases and the J gene lost 3 bases, with 8 bases spanning the gap. The CDR3 runs to 15 residues. CDR3 sequence (DNA): TGTGCCAGCAGCTTATACAGGAGCTATAATTCACCCCTCCACTTT. It translates to CASSLYRSYNSPLHF.

The table lists this clone with a count of one. The chain employs TRBV27 and TRBJ2-1; the match to TRBD2 covers 7 bases. There are 14 residues in the CDR3. Germline V gene lookup returns CDR1 MNHEY and CDR2 SMNVEV (reference sequence). Trimming took 5 bases from V and 4 from J; bases not matched to a gene: 5. The CDR3 DNA reads TGTGCCAGCAGTCCAGCTAGCGGTTACAATGAGCAGTTCTTC. Residues: CASSPASGYNEQFF.

This clone has a single count. Distinct nucleotide sequences in the sample also encode this CDR3. The chain is built from TRBV30 and TRBJ1-1; D unresolved. CDR3 length: 13 amino acids. Germline V gene lookup returns CDR1 GTSNPN and CDR2 SVGIG (reference sequence). V was clipped by 0 bases and J by 0 bases, with 5 bases between them. CDR3: CAWSVQMNTEAFF. CDR3 nucleotides: TGTGCCTGGAGTGTACAGATGAACACTGAAGCTTTCTTT. The variable domain in full, with the rest retrieved from reference TRBV30 and TRBJ1-1, is SQTIHQWPATLVQPVGSPLSLECTVEGTSNPNLYWYRQAAGRGLQLLFYSVGIGQISSEVPQNLSASRPQDRQFILSSKKLLLSDSGFYLCAWSVQMNTEAFFGQGTRLTVV.

The chain has TRBV5-6 and TRBJ2-1, with TRBD1 as a possible D gene (6 bases). Trimming stripped 4 bases from V and 8 bases from J, with 22 bases between. This CDR3 is 16 amino acids long. Germline-derived CDR1 and CDR2 are SGHDT and YYEEEE. CDR3 nucleotides: TGTGCCAGCAGCGCTATGGGACGGGACATGAACGATGAGCAGTTCTTC. Protein sequence: CASSAMGRDMNDEQFF.

The V call is TRBV9, the J call TRBJ2-7; weak D call: TRBD2 (7 bases). This CDR3 spans 15 amino acids. CDR1 SGDLS and CDR2 YYNGEE come from the germline V gene. V lost 0 bases and J lost 3, with 13 bases in between. Here the CDR3 DNA reads TGTGCCAGCAGCGTAGATGTAGGGGGGGGCTACGAGCAGTACTTC. Its translation: CASSVDVGGGYEQYF.